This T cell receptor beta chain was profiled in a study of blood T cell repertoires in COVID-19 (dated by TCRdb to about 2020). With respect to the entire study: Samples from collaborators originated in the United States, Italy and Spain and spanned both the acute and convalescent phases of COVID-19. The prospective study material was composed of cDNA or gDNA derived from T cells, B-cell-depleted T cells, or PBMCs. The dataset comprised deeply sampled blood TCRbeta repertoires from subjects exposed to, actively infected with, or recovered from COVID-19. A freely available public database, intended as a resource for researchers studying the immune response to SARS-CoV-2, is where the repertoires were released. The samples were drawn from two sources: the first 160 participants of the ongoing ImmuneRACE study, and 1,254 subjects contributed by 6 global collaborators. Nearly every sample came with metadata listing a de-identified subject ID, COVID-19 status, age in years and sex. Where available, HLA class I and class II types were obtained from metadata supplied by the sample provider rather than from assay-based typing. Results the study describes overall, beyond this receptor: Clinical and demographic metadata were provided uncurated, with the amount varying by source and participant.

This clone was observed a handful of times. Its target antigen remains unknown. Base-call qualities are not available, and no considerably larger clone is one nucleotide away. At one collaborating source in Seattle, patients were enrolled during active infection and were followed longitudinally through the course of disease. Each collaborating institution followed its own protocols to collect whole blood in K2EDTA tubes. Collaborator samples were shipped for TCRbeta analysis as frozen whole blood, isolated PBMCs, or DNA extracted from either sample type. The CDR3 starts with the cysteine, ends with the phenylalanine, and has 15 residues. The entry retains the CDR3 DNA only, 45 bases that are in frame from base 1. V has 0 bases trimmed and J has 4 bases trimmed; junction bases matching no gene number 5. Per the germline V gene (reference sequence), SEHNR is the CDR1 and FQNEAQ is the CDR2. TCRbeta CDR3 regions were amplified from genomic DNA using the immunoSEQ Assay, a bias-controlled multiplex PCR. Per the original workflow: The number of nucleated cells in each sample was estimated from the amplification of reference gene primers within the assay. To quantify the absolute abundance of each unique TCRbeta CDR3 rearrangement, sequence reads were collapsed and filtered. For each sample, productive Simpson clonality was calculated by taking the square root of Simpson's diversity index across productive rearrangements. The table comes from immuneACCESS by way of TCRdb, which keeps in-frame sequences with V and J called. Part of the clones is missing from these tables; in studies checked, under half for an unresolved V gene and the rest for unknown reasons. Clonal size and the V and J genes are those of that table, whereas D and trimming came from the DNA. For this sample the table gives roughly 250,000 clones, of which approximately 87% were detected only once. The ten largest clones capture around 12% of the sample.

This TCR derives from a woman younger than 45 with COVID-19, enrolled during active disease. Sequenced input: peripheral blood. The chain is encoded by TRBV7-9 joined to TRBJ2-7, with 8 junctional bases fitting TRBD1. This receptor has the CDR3 CASSLAQGAIYEQYF. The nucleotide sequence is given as TGTGCCAGCAGCTTAGCTCAGGGGGCTATTTACGAGCAGTACTTC. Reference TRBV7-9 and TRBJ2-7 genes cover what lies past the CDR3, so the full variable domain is DTGVSQNPRHKITKRGQNVTFRCDPISEHNRLYWYRQTLGQGPEFLTYFQNEAQLEKSRLLSDRFSAERPKGSFSTLEIQRTEQGDSAMYLCASSLAQGAIYEQYFGPGTRLTVT.